One and the same sample provided the 4 T cell receptor beta chains below, sequenced in a study of T-cell reconstitution after alpha-beta-depleted transplantation in children. This sample's TCRbeta library carried unique molecular identifier barcodes. TCRdb re-called the PCR reads with MiXCR, one entry per CDR3 protein. The sample includes about 540,000 distinct CDR3 sequences, roughly 18% of them seen just once. Sequenced material: PBMCs from the stem cell graft donor, taken from the stem cell graft. All receptors derive from a human donor who donated a stem cell graft to a child with acute lymphoblastic leukemia.

The CDR3: CSVWTGYEQFF. The CDR3 region has the DNA TGCAGCGTGTGGACAGGGTACGAGCAGTTCTTC. The genes are TRBV29-1 and TRBJ2-1; 8 positions agree with TRBD1. CDR1 and CDR2 from the germline V gene are SQVTM and ANQGSEA. The CDR3 has 11 residues. V was pared by 6 bases and J by 10 bases, with 5 bases of the junction left unmatched.

The chain links TRBV12-3 or TRBV12-4 to TRBJ2-1, with D hard to call. The CDR3 consists of 17 residues. V was cut by 1 base and J by 0 bases, with 13 bases left in between. The CDR3 region is CASSLVNSFSSYNEQFF. The CDR3 coding sequence is TGTGCCAGCAGTTTAGTAAACAGTTTCAGCTCCTACAATGAGCAGTTCTTC.

This clonotype came up many times. The junction departs from the called germline gene at one end, perhaps through a read error. The rearrangement uses TRBV5-1 and TRBJ1-1, with D perhaps TRBD1 (5 bases). This CDR3 is built from 13 residues. Germline V gives CDR1 SGHRS, CDR2 YFSETQ. CDR3 DNA sequence: TGTGCCAGCAGCTTAGGGGCGAACACTGAAGCTTTCTTT. Translated: CASSLGANTEAFF.

This rearrangement joins TRBV5-5 to TRBJ2-1; no reliable D call. Germline V gene lookup returns CDR1 SGHKS and CDR2 YYEKEE (reference sequence). The V end was cut by 4 bases, the J end by 7 bases, with 15 bases between. The length of the CDR3 is 14 residues. In DNA, the CDR3 is TGTGCCAGCAGCGTATCTCTCGGTGGGAATGAGCAGTTCTTC. Amino acids: CASSVSLGGNEQFF.